This TCR beta chain was captured in a study of T-cell memory formation after mild COVID-19. General study results and limits: While clones contracting from day 15 to 85 were balanced between CD4 and CD8, later expanders leaned CD4+. Cross-reactive memory seemingly joined, as some responding clones were found in pre-infection memory. Contracting CD4+ clones sat mainly in CM and EM; CD8+ in EMRA.

This clonotype came up a few times. Antigen unknown. This CDR3 comprises 15 residues. V was pared by 2 bases and J by 4 bases, with 4 bases of the junction left unmatched. The germline gives CDR1 SGHRS, CDR2 YFSETQ. TCRdb processed the 5' RACE reads anew with MiXCR; each CDR3 protein has one entry. Here the sample spans fewer than 450,000 distinct CDR3 sequences, 20% to 25% being singletons. The chain uses TRBV5-1 and TRBJ2-2, with 8 bases aligning to TRBD2. This clonotype originated in an adult woman who had mild COVID-19 (a few samples of this study predate the infection). Cell type and time point are not known. Specimen: PBMCs or a T cell subset sorted from them (not recorded which). The CDR3 DNA is TGCGCCAGCAGCTTAGAGCGGGGGAGCACCGGGGAGCTGTTTTTT. This encodes CASSLERGSTGELFF.